A selection of T cell receptor beta chains follows, all from one sample in a study of shared clonotypes between healthy human individuals. Data came from immunoSEQ multiplex PCR; TCRdb stores just in-frame clones and leaves some out. The data contain about 1,900,000 clones, less than 95% of them singletons. Material: naive CD8+ T cells sorted from blood. Every receptor here comes from a man younger than 30 in good health. Both conserved end residues are part of each CDR3. The D gene is left open where the match is weak. Clone size is not always given. Where it is, it says once, few, many or a class for expanded clones.

clone_size cdr3_length j_call d_call v_call cdr3_nt cdr3_aa
. 13 TRBJ2-5 . TRBV27 TGTGCCAGCCGTACATACCAACAAGAGACCCAGTACTTC CASRTYQQETQYF
. 13 TRBJ2-7 TRBD1 TRBV4-3 TGCGCCAGCAGCCCAGGGGGCTCCTACGAGCAGTACTTC CASSPGGSYEQYF
. 15 TRBJ1-2 . TRBV19 TGTGCCAGTAGTATCTCCTCGGGGGGCGGCTATGGCTACACCTTC CASSISSGGGYGYTF
once 14 TRBJ1-1 . TRBV6-5 TGTGCCAGCAGTTACCTTGAGGGGGTTGGTGAAGCTTTCTTT CASSYLEGVGEAFF
. 15 TRBJ1-3 . TRBV10-3 TGTGCCACTCGTGCGCAGGAGAGCTCTGGAAACACCATATATTTT CATRAQESSGNTIYF
. 14 TRBJ2-7 . TRBV13 TGTGCCAGCAGCCGACAAACAGGGTTCCACGAGCAGTACTTC CASSRQTGFHEQYF
. 11 TRBJ2-3 . TRBV29-1 TGCAGCGTTGAGGACACAGATACGCAGTATTTT CSVEDTDTQYF
. 14 TRBJ2-3 TRBD1 TRBV27 TGTGCCAGCAGCTGGGACAGGGGCACAGATACGCAGTATTTT CASSWDRGTDTQYF
. 13 TRBJ2-4 . TRBV5-4 TGTGCCAGCAGCCCGGGACTGGGAGACATTCAGTACTTC CASSPGLGDIQYF
once 18 TRBJ2-5 TRBD1 TRBV7-8 TGTGCCAGCAGCTTATGGTGGACAGGGGAGGGAAGAGGAGAGACCCAGTACTTC CASSLWWTGEGRGETQYF
once 12 TRBJ1-1 . TRBV9 TGTGCCAGCAGCTCCCCTCCGGCTGAAGCTTTCTTT CASSSPPAEAFF
once 15 TRBJ1-4 TRBD1 TRBV9 TGTGCCAGCAGCGTGGAGGGACAGTTTGGGGAAAAACTGTTTTTT CASSVEGQFGEKLFF
. 16 TRBJ1-1 . TRBV7-9 TGTGCCAGCAGCTTTAGCCCGGGACACACGAACACTGAAGCTTTCTTT CASSFSPGHTNTEAFF